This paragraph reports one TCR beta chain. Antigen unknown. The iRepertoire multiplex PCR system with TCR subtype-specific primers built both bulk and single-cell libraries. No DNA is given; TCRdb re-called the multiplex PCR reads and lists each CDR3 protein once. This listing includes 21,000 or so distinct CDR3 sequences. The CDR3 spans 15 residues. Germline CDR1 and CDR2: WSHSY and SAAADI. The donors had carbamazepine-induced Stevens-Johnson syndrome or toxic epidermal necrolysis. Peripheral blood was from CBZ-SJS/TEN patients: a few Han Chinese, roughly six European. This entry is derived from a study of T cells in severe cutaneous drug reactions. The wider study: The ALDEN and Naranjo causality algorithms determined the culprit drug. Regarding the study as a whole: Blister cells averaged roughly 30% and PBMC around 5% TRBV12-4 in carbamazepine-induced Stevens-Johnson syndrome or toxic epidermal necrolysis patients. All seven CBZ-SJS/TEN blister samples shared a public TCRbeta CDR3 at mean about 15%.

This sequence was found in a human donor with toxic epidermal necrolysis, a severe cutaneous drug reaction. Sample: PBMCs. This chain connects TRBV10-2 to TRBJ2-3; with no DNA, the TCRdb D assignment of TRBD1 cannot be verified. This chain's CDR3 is CASTKTVYAPDTQYF.